Following are 2 T cell receptor beta chains from one sample sequenced in a study of blood T cell repertoires in COVID-19. Assay used: immunoSEQ multiplex PCR; TCRdb lists only in-frame clones, some missing. The data hold about 160,000 clones, with around 80% observed a single time. The sequenced sample was PBMCs or T cells enriched from blood (not recorded which). Receptors originate from an older woman who had recovered from COVID-19.

The V and J genes are TRBV6-4 and TRBJ1-6, with no clear D. Germline V CDR1 and CDR2: MRHNA, SNTAGT. The CDR3 length is 15 residues. The V end was cut by 6 bases, the J end by 4 bases, with 13 bases between. CDR3 in amino acids: CASSRVSAYNSPLHF. Here the CDR3 DNA reads TGTGCCAGCAGCCGGGTCTCCGCTTATAATTCACCCCTCCACTTT.

The sample holds a few counts of this clone. V usage is TRBV7-9 and J usage is TRBJ2-7, with D possibly TRBD2 on 7 matching bases. The CDR3 sequence is 13 residues long. Germline V gene data show CDR1 as SEHNR and CDR2 as FQNEAQ (reference sequence). Trimming left V 5 bases short and J 6 bases short, with 14 bases between. CDR3 protein: CASSPRGGFEQYF. In DNA, the CDR3 is TGTGCCAGCAGCCCAAGGGGGGGTTTCGAGCAGTACTTC.